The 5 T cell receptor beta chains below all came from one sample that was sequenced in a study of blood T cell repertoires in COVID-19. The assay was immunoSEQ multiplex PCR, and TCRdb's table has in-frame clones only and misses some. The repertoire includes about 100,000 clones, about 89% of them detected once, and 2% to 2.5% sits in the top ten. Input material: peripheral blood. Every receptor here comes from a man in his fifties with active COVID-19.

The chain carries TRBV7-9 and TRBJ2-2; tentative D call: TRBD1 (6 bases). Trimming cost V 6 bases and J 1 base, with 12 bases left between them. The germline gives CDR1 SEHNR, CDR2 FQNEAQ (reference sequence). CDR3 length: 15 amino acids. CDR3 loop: CASRWTRGNTGELFF. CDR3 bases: TGTGCCAGCAGATGGACCAGGGGGAACACCGGGGAGCTGTTTTTT.

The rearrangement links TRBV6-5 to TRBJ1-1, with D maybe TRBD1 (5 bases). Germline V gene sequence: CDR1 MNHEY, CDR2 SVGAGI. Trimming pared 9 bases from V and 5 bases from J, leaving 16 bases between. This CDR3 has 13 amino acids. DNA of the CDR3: TGTGCCAGTCCCCGTCACAAGGGGACTGAAGCTTTCTTT. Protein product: CASPRHKGTEAFF.

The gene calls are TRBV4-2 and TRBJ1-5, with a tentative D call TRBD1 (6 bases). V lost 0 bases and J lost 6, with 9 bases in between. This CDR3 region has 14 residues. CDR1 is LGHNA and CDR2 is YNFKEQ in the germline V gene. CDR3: CASSQDQGFQPQHF. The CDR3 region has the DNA TGTGCCAGCAGCCAAGACCAGGGGTTTCAGCCCCAGCATTTT.

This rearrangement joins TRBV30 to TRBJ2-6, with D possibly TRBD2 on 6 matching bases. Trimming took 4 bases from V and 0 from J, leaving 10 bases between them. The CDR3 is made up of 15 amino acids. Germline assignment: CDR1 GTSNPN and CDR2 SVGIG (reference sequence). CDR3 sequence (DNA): TGTGCCTGGAAGGTCGGGAGCTCTGGGGCCAACGTCCTGACTTTC. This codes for CAWKVGSSGANVLTF.

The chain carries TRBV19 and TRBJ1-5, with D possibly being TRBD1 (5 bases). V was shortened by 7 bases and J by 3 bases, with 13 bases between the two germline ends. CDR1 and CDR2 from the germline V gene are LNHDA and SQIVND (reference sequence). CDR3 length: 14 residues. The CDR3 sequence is CASKTTGTNQPQHF. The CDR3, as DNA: TGTGCCAGTAAAACAACAGGTACCAATCAGCCCCAGCATTTT.